Sequencing of this T cell receptor (beta chain) was carried out in a study of T cell responses to AZD1222 COVID-19 vaccine. The CDR3 is 12 residues long. Trimming shortened V by 10 bases and J by 2 bases, and 11 bases separated the two germline ends. Germline V gene data show CDR1 as ENHRY and CDR2 as SYGVKD. Sequenced by immunoSEQ multiplex PCR; TCRdb stores in-frame clones only, minus some. The sample consists of some 100,000 clones, about 89% of them appearing once. The TCR sequence derives from an adult in good health. The material sequenced was peripheral blood, taken on day 0 of AZD1222 vaccination. This chain joins TRBV10-3 and TRBJ1-2, with D uncertain. The CDR3 DNA follows: TGTGCCACCCGAGTAGGAAACTATGGCTACACCTTC. This sequence encodes CATRVGNYGYTF.